This T cell receptor beta chain was captured by sequencing in a study of radiotherapy plus CTLA-4 blockade in lung cancer. CDR3 size: 14 residues. The ends were cut back, 3 bases at V and 6 bases at J, with 13 bases in the middle. Germline V gene sequence: CDR1 LGHNA, CDR2 YSLEER. Profiled with immunoSEQ multiplex PCR; TCRdb holds only in-frame clones, not every one. The sample has 70,000 to 90,000 clones, 78% seen once. This chain links TRBV4-3 with TRBJ2-3; maybe TRBD1 (6 bases). The sequences come from peripheral blood, collected from a patient treated with radiotherapy plus ipilimumab. This receptor was taken from a human donor with non-small cell lung cancer whose response to radiotherapy plus ipilimumab could not be evaluated. Some clones in this sample may be carry-over from other donors' samples. CDR3 nucleotide sequence: TGCGCCAGCAGCCAGGACAGCGTGGAGGATACGCAGTATTTT. Its protein product is CASSQDSVEDTQYF.